The rows below give T cell receptor beta chains drawn from one sample of a study of T cells in Graves' hyperthyroidism and ophthalmopathy. TCRdb recomputed calls from the multiplex PCR reads with MiXCR, one row per CDR3 protein. The table shows about 600,000 distinct CDR3 sequences, with 14% occurring only once. The sample was blood. The receptors were sampled from a woman aged 18-30 years with Graves' ophthalmopathy. Both conserved end residues are part of each CDR3. A D gene is named only where the DNA matches it firmly. Clone size, where shown, is once, few, many, or a class for clones that have expanded.

d_call j_call clone_size v_call cdr3_nt cdr3_aa
TRBD1 TRBJ2-2 . TRBV27 TGTGCCAGCGGAGAGACAGGGACGGGGGAGCTGTTTTTT CASGETGTGELFF
TRBD1 TRBJ2-2 . TRBV15 TGTGCCACCAGCAGAGAGACAGGGGGGTCCGGGGAGCTGTTTTTT CATSRETGGSGELFF
. TRBJ2-5 many TRBV7-2 TGTGCCAGCAGCTTAGTACCCGGATTTGGCATGTACCAAGAGACCCAGTACTTC CASSLVPGFGMYQETQYF
TRBD1 TRBJ2-3 many TRBV7-9 TGTGCCAGCAGACCTACCAGACAGGGTCACACAGATACGCAGTATTTT CASRPTRQGHTDTQYF
. TRBJ1-4 many TRBV2 TGTGCCAGCCGTGAGGCCCATTTTAATGAAAAACTGTTTTTT CASREAHFNEKLFF
. TRBJ1-2 . TRBV10-3 TGTGCCATCAGTGTACAGGGATCTAACTATGGCTACACCTTC CAISVQGSNYGYTF
. TRBJ1-2 . TRBV6-5 TGTGCCAGCAGTTCAAACTCAGGGCCCAACTATGGCTACACCTTC CASSSNSGPNYGYTF
. TRBJ2-1 once TRBV25-1 TGTGCCAGCAGTGAACCCAATCAGGGAGAGTTCTTC CASSEPNQGEFF
. TRBJ2-5 many TRBV5-1 TGCGCCAGCAGCTTGGGACGGGACCAAGAGACCCAGTACTTC CASSLGRDQETQYF
TRBD2 TRBJ2-3 . TRBV30 TGTGCCTGGAGTGTGGGACTAGCGGAAACAGATACGCAGTATTTT CAWSVGLAETDTQYF
TRBD2 TRBJ2-7 many TRBV27 TGTGCCAGCAGTTTATCAGCCGTTTGGGGGACTAGCGGGAAAATCTACGAGCAGTACTTC CASSLSAVWGTSGKIYEQYF
. TRBJ1-2 few TRBV20-1 TGCAGTGCTAGAGATGACCCAATAGGACGAGGCTATGGCTACACCTTC CSARDDPIGRGYGYTF
. TRBJ2-5 many TRBV11-1 TGTGCCAGCAGCTTAGGGGTCGGCTTCCAAGAGACCCAGTACTTC CASSLGVGFQETQYF
TRBD2 TRBJ2-3 many TRBV4-1 TGCGCCAGCAGCCGACGACTAGCGGGGGACACAGATACGCAGTATTTT CASSRRLAGDTDTQYF
. TRBJ2-3 few TRBV14 TGTGCCAGCAGCCAAGAATGGGGGTTAGATACGCAGTATTTT CASSQEWGLDTQYF
. TRBJ2-2 . TRBV13 TGTGCCAGCAGCTTAAGAGTTTCACTTAACACCGGGGAGCTGTTTTTT CASSLRVSLNTGELFF
. TRBJ2-5 . TRBV28 TGTGCCAGCAGTAGTACCGGGACGGCAGAGACCCAGTACTTC CASSSTGTAETQYF
TRBD2 TRBJ2-5 many TRBV7-2 TGTGCCAGCAGCTTAGCGGCTAGCGGGAGTCGAGAGACCCAGTACTTC CASSLAASGSRETQYF
. TRBJ2-7 many TRBV7-6 TGTGCCAGCAGCTTAGCAGGGGGTCTAGCCTACGAGCAGTACTTC CASSLAGGLAYEQYF
TRBD2 TRBJ2-5 few TRBV20-1 TGCAGTGCTCTGGGGCCGACTAGCGGGAGAGAGACCCAGTACTTC CSALGPTSGRETQYF
. TRBJ1-5 many TRBV28 TGTGCCAGCAGTTTATCCGGATATAGTGGCAATCAGCCCCAGCATTTT CASSLSGYSGNQPQHF
. TRBJ2-7 many TRBV7-3 TGTGCCAGCAGCTCCGAGGGGGGGCCCAGGGAGCAGTACTTC CASSSEGGPREQYF
. TRBJ2-7 many TRBV20-1 TGCAGTGCTAGACGCAGGAGTTTCTACGAGCAGTACTTC CSARRRSFYEQYF
. TRBJ1-6 . TRBV7-3 TGTACCAGCAGCTTAAACCCTCCCGGGTATAATTCACCCCTCCACTTT CTSSLNPPGYNSPLHF
. TRBJ1-6 . TRBV18 TGTGCCAGCTCAGAAGACAGCGTACATAATTCACCCCTCCACTTT CASSEDSVHNSPLHF
TRBD2 TRBJ2-7 many TRBV5-8 TGTGCCAGCAGCTCTGGGACTAGCGGGCTCACCTACGAGCAGTACTTC CASSSGTSGLTYEQYF
. TRBJ1-3 many TRBV7-3 TGTGCCAGCAGCTTAACGGGATACTCTGGAAACACCATATATTTT CASSLTGYSGNTIYF
TRBD1 TRBJ2-7 many TRBV28 TGTGCCAGCAGTCGAGGGACAGGGGGGCTCTACGAGCAGTACTTC CASSRGTGGLYEQYF
. TRBJ2-7 many TRBV20-1 TGCAGTGCTAGGGGCACCTACGAGCAGTACTTC CSARGTYEQYF
. TRBJ1-2 . TRBV12-3/TRBV12-4 TGTGCCAGCGCTGGAATCGGGAACTATGGCTACACCTTC CASAGIGNYGYTF
TRBD1 TRBJ2-5 many TRBV11-3 TGTGCCAGCAACAAGGGACAGGGGGATGAGACCCAGTACTTC CASNKGQGDETQYF
. TRBJ1-5 many TRBV27 TGTGCCAGCAGTTTAAGGGAGGGGGGGGCAAACGACAATCAGCCCCAGCATTTT CASSLREGGANDNQPQHF
TRBD2 TRBJ2-1 many TRBV5-1 TGCGCCAGCACCCGACTAGCGGAGGATTCGCATCGACTTTACAATGAGCAGTTCTTC CASTRLAEDSHRLYNEQFF
TRBD1 TRBJ1-6 many TRBV7-2 TGTGCCAGCAGCTCCCAGGGGGTACAGGGAGGATCACCCCTCCACTTT CASSSQGVQGGSPLHF
. TRBJ2-7 few TRBV20-1 TGCAGTGCTAGAGATCCATCCCCTCCCCACGAGCAGTACTTC CSARDPSPPHEQYF
TRBD1 TRBJ1-2 many TRBV30 TGTGCCTGGAGTGCAGGGGGCGTCTATGGCTACACCTTC CAWSAGGVYGYTF
. TRBJ1-1 many TRBV12-3/TRBV12-4 TGTGCCAGCTGGGCTGGGAACACTGAAGCTTTCTTT CASWAGNTEAFF
. TRBJ1-5 many TRBV7-8 TGTGCCAGCAGCTTAGGGTTTTTTGGCAATCAGCCCCAGCATTTT CASSLGFFGNQPQHF
TRBD2 TRBJ2-7 . TRBV4-1 TGCGCCAGCAGCCAAACGGTCGTTGCTAGCGGGCCCTACGAGCAGTACTTC CASSQTVVASGPYEQYF
. TRBJ1-1 many TRBV7-6 TGTGCCAGCAGCTTAGCGGCCCCCGGAAGTGGTGACACTGAAGCTTTCTTT CASSLAAPGSGDTEAFF
TRBD1 TRBJ1-2 many TRBV6-5 TGTGCCAGCAGTTACTCGAAGCGTCAGGGGGCTGGCTACACCTTC CASSYSKRQGAGYTF
TRBD2 TRBJ2-1 many TRBV20-1 TGCAGTGCGCCTCTAGCGGGAGCCGTAAACAATGAGCAGTTCTTC CSAPLAGAVNNEQFF
TRBD2 TRBJ2-3 once TRBV20-1 TGCAGTGCTAGAGATTACGGGACTAGCGGGAGGGTGGATACGCAGTATTTT CSARDYGTSGRVDTQYF
. TRBJ2-1 many TRBV6-1 TGTGCCAGCGTCAAAGACGTCAATGAGCAGTTCTTC CASVKDVNEQFF